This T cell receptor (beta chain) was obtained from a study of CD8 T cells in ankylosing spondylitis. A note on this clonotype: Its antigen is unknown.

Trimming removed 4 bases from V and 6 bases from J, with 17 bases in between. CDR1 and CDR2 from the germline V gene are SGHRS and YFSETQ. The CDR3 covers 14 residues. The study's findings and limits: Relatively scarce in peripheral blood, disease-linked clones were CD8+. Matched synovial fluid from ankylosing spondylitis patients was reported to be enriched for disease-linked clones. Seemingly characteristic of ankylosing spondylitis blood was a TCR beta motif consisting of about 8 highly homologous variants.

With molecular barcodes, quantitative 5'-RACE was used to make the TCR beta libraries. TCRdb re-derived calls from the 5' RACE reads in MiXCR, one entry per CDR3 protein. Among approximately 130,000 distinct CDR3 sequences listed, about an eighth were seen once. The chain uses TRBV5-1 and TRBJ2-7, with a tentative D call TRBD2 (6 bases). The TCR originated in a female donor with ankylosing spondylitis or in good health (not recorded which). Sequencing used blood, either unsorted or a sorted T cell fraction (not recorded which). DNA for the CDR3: TGCGCCAGCAGCCCGCGGGACTCCGTGAGCGAGCAGTACTTC. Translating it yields CASSPRDSVSEQYF.